A selection of T cell receptor beta chains follows, all from one sample in a study of cytomegalovirus exposure and HLA in healthy donors. Assay used: immunoSEQ multiplex PCR; TCRdb lists only in-frame clones, some missing. The sample shows around 250,000 clones, 80% to 95% of them seen only once. Source material: PBMCs. The origin of the receptors is a girl aged 2 to 10 in good health and CMV-seronegative. CDR3s include the opening cysteine and the closing phenylalanine or tryptophan. D genes are given only for firm matches. Some rows have no size entry. The others give once, few or many, or a class for an expanded clone.

j_call clone_size d_call v_call cdr3_nt cdr3_aa
TRBJ1-1 few - TRBV19 TGTGCCAGTAGTATAGTGGGGGGGGACACTGAAGCTTTCTTT CASSIVGGDTEAFF
TRBJ2-7 once TRBD2 TRBV4-2 TGTGCCAGCAGCCAAGAACTAGCGGGAAAGCGCGAGCAGTACTTC CASSQELAGKREQYF
TRBJ2-7 - - TRBV19 TGTGCCAGTAGTACGAAACAGGGTTCTTCCTACGAGCAGTACTTC CASSTKQGSSYEQYF
TRBJ1-6 - TRBD1 TRBV7-2 TGTGCCAGCAGCCCCGGACAGGGGACTTCACCCCTCCACTTT CASSPGQGTSPLHF
TRBJ2-2 - TRBD2 TRBV2 TGTGCCAGCAGACATACGGGACTAGCGGGAGGAACGAACACCGGGGAGCTGTTTTTT CASRHTGLAGGTNTGELFF
TRBJ2-3 - - TRBV2 TGTGCCAGCAGTGAAGCGTTTAGGGAGGCCCCGCGCACAGATACGCAGTATTTT CASSEAFREAPRTDTQYF
TRBJ2-7 - - TRBV6-1 TGTGCCAGCAGTCCCGAAACAGGGCTCCGTTACGAGCAGTACTTC CASSPETGLRYEQYF
TRBJ2-2 - - TRBV10-1 TGCGCCAGCAGTGAGAACAGGGTATCTGGGGAGCTGTTTTTT CASSENRVSGELFF
TRBJ1-5 - - TRBV28 TGTGCCAGCACGGCCCCGACATTCCCAAATCAGCCCCAGCATTTT CASTAPTFPNQPQHF
TRBJ1-1 - - TRBV5-1 TGCGCCAGCAGCTTGACGGTTAACACTGAAGCTTTCTTT CASSLTVNTEAFF
TRBJ1-4 - - TRBV28 TGTGCCAGCAGTTTATCGAATGGTAGACTGTTTTTT CASSLSNGRLFF
TRBJ1-1 - TRBD1 TRBV29-1 TGCAGCGTTCCAGGGGGGACTGAAGCTTTCTTT CSVPGGTEAFF
TRBJ1-1 - - TRBV28 TGTGCCAGCAGTTTTTGGGAGGGGGAAGTGGCTGAAGCTTTCTTT CASSFWEGEVAEAFF
TRBJ1-1 - - TRBV6-1 TGTGCCATTTGGGCCACGAACACTGAAGCTTTCTTT CAIWATNTEAFF
TRBJ2-1 - TRBD2 TRBV13 TGTGCCAGCAGCAGTAGTCGAAAGACTAGCGGGAGAGGGAATGAGCAGTTCTTC CASSSSRKTSGRGNEQFF
TRBJ2-7 - - TRBV28 TGTGCCAGCAGTTTAGGGTCCGCAGGGGGGATCTACGAGCAGTACTTC CASSLGSAGGIYEQYF
TRBJ2-7 - TRBD2 TRBV5-5 TGTGCCAGCAGCGTGACTAGCGGGGGGTTATACGAGCAGTACTTC CASSVTSGGLYEQYF
TRBJ2-7 - - TRBV5-1 TGCGCCAGCAGCCCGGAGCGGGTCTACGAGCAGTACTTC CASSPERVYEQYF
TRBJ2-1 - - TRBV7-2 TGTGCCAGCAGCTTAGTAAACGCGAATGAGCAGTTCTTC CASSLVNANEQFF
TRBJ2-3 - TRBD2 TRBV27 TGTGCCAGCAGTTTTTCTAGCGGGACGACAGATACGCGGTATTTT CASSFSSGTTDTRYF
TRBJ2-5 - - TRBV7-9 TGTGCCAGCAGCATCAGACTACAAGAGACCCAGTACTTC CASSIRLQETQYF
TRBJ1-6 once - TRBV10-1 TGCGCCAGCAGTGACAGGGGAACCTATAATTCACCCCTCCACTTT CASSDRGTYNSPLHF
TRBJ1-2 - - TRBV9 TGTGCCAGCAGCGCCATGGACGGACTGGATCCCAACTATGGCTACACCTTC CASSAMDGLDPNYGYTF
TRBJ1-2 - - TRBV10-3 TGTGCCATCAGTGGACTAGATGAGGGCTACACCTTC CAISGLDEGYTF
TRBJ1-6 - TRBD1 TRBV6-5 TGTGCCAGCAGTCGCCGGGACAGGGATAATTCACCCCTCCACTTT CASSRRDRDNSPLHF
TRBJ1-2 - - TRBV6-1 TGTGCCAGCTTATCCCCCCAGACAGCTAACTATGGCTACACCTTC CASLSPQTANYGYTF
TRBJ1-1 - - TRBV5-1 TGCGCCAGCAGCCCCAGAATAAACACTGAAGCTTTCTTT CASSPRINTEAFF
TRBJ2-2 few - TRBV27 TGTGCCACCTCGGGGGCGAACACCGGGGAGCTGTTTTTT CATSGANTGELFF
TRBJ1-1 few - TRBV27 TGTGCCAGCAGTTTACGGGGGAACACTGAAGCTTTCTTT CASSLRGNTEAFF
TRBJ1-6 - TRBD1 TRBV6-5 TGTGCCAGCAGTTACCGAGACAGGGAGTTGGCCCTCCACTTT CASSYRDRELALHF
TRBJ2-3 - TRBD2 TRBV19 TGTGCCAGCCTCTCCCCTAGCGGGAACACAGATACGCAGTATTTT CASLSPSGNTDTQYF
TRBJ1-2 - - TRBV20-1 TGCAGTGCTCCTTTTTTTGGCTACACCTTC CSAPFFGYTF
TRBJ2-7 - TRBD1 TRBV10-2 TGCGCCAGCAGTGAGCCAGGCAGGGGGATCGACGAGCAGTACTTC CASSEPGRGIDEQYF
TRBJ2-7 - - TRBV27 TGTGCCAGCACCAGGGCAGGGTCCTACGAGCAGTACTTC CASTRAGSYEQYF
TRBJ1-2 - TRBD1 TRBV29-1 TGCAGCGTTCCCGACAGGGAGCGGGACACCTTC CSVPDRERDTF
TRBJ1-4 - TRBD1 TRBV30 TGTGCCTGGAGTGCCACCCTGGTGGGACAGGGGCGCCAATTTTTT CAWSATLVGQGRQFF
TRBJ2-7 - TRBD1 TRBV6-1 TGTGCCAGCAGGGCCCCAGGGGGCAATTACGAGCAGTACTTC CASRAPGGNYEQYF
TRBJ2-2 - TRBD1 TRBV19 TGTGCCAGTAGTAAGGGACAGGGGGCCGTCGGGGAGCTGTTTTTT CASSKGQGAVGELFF
TRBJ2-2 - - TRBV19 TGTGCCAGTAGTGCAGATATGAACACCGGGGAGCTGTTTTTT CASSADMNTGELFF
TRBJ1-1 - TRBD1 TRBV5-1 TGCGCCAGCAGCTCCCTTGGACAGGGAAGAGGGAACACTGAAGCTTTCTTT CASSSLGQGRGNTEAFF
TRBJ2-7 once - TRBV18 TGTGCCAGCTCCCCGACAGGCTACGAGCAGTACTTC CASSPTGYEQYF
TRBJ2-3 - - TRBV10-1 TGCGCCAGCAGTCACCTAGAGGGCACAGATACGCAGTATTTT CASSHLEGTDTQYF
TRBJ2-1 - TRBD2 TRBV18 TGTGCCAGCTCACCACCGCCTAGCGGATACAATGAGCAGTTCTTC CASSPPPSGYNEQFF
TRBJ1-2 - - TRBV2 TGTGCCAGCAGTGATCATTTACTGAACTATGGCTACACCTTC CASSDHLLNYGYTF
TRBJ2-5 - TRBD2 TRBV19 TGTGCCAGTAGTATAGGGACTAGCCCCCAAGAGACCCAGTACTTC CASSIGTSPQETQYF
TRBJ1-4 - - TRBV2 TGTGTCAGCAAGCCTTCGGGAGGCGGCGAAAAACTGTTTTTT CVSKPSGGGEKLFF
TRBJ2-1 - - TRBV5-6 TGTGCCAGCAGCTTAGGTAGCGCTGAGCAGTTCTTC CASSLGSAEQFF
TRBJ2-1 - TRBD2 TRBV11-2 TGTGCCATCCCCCGCGGGAGTCGGAATGAGCAGTTCTTC CAIPRGSRNEQFF
TRBJ1-4 - - TRBV15 TGTGCCACCAGCAGAGATTGGCCCACTAATGAAAAACTGTTTTTT CATSRDWPTNEKLFF
TRBJ2-7 - - TRBV19 TGTGCCAGTAGCTCAGGGGTCCCCTACGAGCAGTACTTC CASSSGVPYEQYF